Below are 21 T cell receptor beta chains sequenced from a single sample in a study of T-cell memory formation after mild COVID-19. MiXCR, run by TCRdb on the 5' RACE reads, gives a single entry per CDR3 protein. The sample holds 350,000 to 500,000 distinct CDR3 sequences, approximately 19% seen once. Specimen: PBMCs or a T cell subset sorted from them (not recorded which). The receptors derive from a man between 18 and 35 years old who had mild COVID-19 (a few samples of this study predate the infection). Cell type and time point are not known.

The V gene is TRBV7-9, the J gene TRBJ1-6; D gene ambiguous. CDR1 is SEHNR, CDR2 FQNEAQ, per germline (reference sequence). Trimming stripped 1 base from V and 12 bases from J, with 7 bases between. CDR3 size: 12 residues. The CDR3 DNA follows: TGTGCCAGCAGCTTAGGGTTGGGACCCCTCCACTTT. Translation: CASSLGLGPLHF.

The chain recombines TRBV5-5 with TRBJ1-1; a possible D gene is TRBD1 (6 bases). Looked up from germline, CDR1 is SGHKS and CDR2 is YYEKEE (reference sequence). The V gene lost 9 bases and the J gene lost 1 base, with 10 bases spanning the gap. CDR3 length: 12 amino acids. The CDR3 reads CATGGPNTEAFF. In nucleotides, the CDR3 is TGTGCCACGGGGGGGCCGAACACTGAAGCTTTCTTT.

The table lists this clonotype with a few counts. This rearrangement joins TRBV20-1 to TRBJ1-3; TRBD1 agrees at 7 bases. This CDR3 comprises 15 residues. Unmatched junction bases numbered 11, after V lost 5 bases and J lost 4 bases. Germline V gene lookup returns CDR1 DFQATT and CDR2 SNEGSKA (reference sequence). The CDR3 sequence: CSAPKPTGSGNTIYF. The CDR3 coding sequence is TGCAGTGCTCCCAAACCGACAGGGTCCGGAAACACCATATATTTT.

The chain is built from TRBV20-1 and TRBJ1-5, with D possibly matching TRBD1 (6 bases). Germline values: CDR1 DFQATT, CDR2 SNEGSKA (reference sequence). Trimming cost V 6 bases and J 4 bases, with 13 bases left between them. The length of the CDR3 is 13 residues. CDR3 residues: CSATPDRNQPQHF. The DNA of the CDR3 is TGCAGTGCCACACCCGACAGGAATCAGCCCCAGCATTTT.

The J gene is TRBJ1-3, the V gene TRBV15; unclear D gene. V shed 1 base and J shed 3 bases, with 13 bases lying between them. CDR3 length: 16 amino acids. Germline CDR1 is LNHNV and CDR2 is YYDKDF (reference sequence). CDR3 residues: CATSRGPPASGNTIYF. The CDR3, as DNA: TGTGCCACCAGCAGAGGACCTCCGGCCAGTGGAAACACCATATATTTT. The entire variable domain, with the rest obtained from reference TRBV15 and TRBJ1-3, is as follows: DAMVIQNPRYQVTQFGKPVTLSCSQTLNHNVMYWYQQKSSQAPKLLFHYYDKDFNNEADTPDNFQSRRPNTSFCFLDIRSPGLGDTAMYLCATSRGPPASGNTIYFGEGSWLTVV.

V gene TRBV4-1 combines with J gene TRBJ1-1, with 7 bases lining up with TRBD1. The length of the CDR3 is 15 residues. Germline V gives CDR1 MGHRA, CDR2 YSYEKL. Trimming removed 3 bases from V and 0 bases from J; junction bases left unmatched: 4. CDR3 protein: CASSQGQSMNTEAFF. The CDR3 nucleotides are TGCGCCAGCAGCCAGGGACAGTCCATGAACACTGAAGCTTTCTTT.

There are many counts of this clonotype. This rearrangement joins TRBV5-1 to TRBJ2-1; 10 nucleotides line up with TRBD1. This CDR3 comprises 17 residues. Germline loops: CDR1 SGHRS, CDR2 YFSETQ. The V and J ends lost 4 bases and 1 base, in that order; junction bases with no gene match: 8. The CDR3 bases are TGCGCCAGCAGCATAGGGACAGGGGATTTATCCTACAATGAGCAGTTCTTC. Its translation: CASSIGTGDLSYNEQFF.

CDR3 sequence (DNA): TGTGCCAGCAGCCCAGGACAGGGGCTATCCTACGAGCAGTACTTC. Protein sequence: CASSPGQGLSYEQYF. The gene calls are TRBV7-6 and TRBJ2-7; 9 bases map to TRBD1. V lost 5 bases, J lost 1 base, and 6 bases stayed unmatched. Germline values: CDR1 SGHVS, CDR2 FNYEAQ. This CDR3 contains 15 residues.

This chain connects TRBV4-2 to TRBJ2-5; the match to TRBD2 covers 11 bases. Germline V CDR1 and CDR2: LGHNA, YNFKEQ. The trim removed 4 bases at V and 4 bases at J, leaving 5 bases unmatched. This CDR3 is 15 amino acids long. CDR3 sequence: CASSRTSGLTETQYF. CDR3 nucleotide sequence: TGTGCCAGCAGCCGGACTAGCGGGTTGACAGAGACCCAGTACTTC.

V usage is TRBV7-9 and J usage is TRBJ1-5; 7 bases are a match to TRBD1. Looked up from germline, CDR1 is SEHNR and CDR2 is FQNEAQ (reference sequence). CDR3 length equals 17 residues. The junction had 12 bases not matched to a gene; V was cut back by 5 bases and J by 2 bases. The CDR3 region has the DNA TGTGCCAGCAGCAACTCGACAGGGATCGAGGGCAATCAGCCCCAGCATTTT. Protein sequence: CASSNSTGIEGNQPQHF.

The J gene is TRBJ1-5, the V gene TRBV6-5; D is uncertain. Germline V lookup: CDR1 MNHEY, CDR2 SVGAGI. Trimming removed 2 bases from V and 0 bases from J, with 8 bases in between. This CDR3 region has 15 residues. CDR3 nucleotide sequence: TGTGCCAGCAGTTACATCCCTTTTAGCAATCAGCCCCAGCATTTT. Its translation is CASSYIPFSNQPQHF.

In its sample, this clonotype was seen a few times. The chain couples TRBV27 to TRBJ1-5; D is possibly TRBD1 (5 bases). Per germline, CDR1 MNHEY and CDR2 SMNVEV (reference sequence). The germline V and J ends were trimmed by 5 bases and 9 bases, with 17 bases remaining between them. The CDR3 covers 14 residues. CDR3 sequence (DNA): TGTGCCAGCAGTCGCGGGACGAGCTATCCGCCCCAGCATTTT. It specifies CASSRGTSYPPQHF.

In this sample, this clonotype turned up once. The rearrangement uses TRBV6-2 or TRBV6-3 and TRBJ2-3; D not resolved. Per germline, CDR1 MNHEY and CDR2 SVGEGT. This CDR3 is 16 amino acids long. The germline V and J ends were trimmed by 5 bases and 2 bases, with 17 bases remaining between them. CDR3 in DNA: TGTGCCAGCAGTCGGGTCTGGCAGGTATTCACAGATACGCAGTATTTT. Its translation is CASSRVWQVFTDTQYF.

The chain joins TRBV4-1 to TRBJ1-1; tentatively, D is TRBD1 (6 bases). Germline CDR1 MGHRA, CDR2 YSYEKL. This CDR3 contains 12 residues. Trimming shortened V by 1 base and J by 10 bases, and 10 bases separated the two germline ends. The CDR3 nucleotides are TGCGCCAGCAGCCAAGTCGGGGGGGCAGCTTTCTTT. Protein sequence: CASSQVGGAAFF.

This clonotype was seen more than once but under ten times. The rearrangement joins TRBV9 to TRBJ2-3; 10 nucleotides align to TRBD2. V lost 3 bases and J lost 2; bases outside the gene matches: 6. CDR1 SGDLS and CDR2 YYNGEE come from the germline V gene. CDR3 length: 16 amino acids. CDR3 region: CASSALAGEVTDTQYF. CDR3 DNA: TGTGCCAGCAGCGCGCTAGCGGGGGAGGTCACAGATACGCAGTATTTT.

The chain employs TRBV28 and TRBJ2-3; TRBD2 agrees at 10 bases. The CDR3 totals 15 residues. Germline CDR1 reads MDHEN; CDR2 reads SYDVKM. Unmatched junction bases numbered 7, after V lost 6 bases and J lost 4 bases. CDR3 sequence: CASSERGGFADTQYF. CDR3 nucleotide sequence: TGTGCCAGCAGCGAGCGGGGGGGCTTTGCAGATACGCAGTATTTT.

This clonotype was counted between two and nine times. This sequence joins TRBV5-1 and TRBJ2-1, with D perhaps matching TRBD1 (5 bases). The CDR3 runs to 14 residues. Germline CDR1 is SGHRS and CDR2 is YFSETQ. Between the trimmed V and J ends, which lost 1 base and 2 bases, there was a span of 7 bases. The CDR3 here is CASSLMDTYNEQFF. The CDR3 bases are TGCGCCAGCAGCTTGATGGACACCTACAATGAGCAGTTCTTC.

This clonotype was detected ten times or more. CDR3 DNA: TGCGCCAGCAGCGTGGGACAGCTCAAAGGTGAGCAGTTCTTC. Translation: CASSVGQLKGEQFF. The chain has TRBV5-1 and TRBJ2-1; 7 bases map to TRBD1. The trim removed 4 bases at V and 9 bases at J, leaving 10 bases unmatched. This CDR3 is 14 amino acids long. Germline V gene lookup returns CDR1 SGHRS and CDR2 YFSETQ.

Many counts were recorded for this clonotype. CDR3 in DNA: TGCGCCAGCAGCTTGGACCCTGGGGACACTGAAGCTTTCTTT. This encodes CASSLDPGDTEAFF. The chain employs TRBV5-1 and TRBJ1-1; D is unresolved. Germline lookup yields CDR1 SGHRS and CDR2 YFSETQ. The CDR3 runs 14 residues. Trimming removed 0 bases at V and 3 bases at J, with 9 bases between. Supplemented by reference TRBV5-1 and TRBJ1-1, the full variable domain reads KAGVTQTPRYLIKTRGQQVTLSCSPISGHRSVSWYQQTPGQGLQFLFEYFSETQRNKGNFPGRFSGRQFSNSRSEMNVSTLELGDSALYLCASSLDPGDTEAFFGQGTRLTVV.

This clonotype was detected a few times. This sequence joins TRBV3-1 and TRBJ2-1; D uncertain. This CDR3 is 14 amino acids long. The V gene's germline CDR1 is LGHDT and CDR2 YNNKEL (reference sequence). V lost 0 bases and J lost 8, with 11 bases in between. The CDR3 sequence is CASSQDLLQDEQFF. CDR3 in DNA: TGTGCCAGCAGCCAAGATCTCCTCCAGGATGAGCAGTTCTTC.

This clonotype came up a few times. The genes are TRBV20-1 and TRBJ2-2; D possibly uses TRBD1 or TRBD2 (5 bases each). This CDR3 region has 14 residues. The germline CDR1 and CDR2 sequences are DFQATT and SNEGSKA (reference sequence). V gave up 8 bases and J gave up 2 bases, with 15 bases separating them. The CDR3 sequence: CSIKPGPNTGELFF. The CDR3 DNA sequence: TGCAGTATCAAACCGGGACCCAACACCGGGGAGCTGTTTTTT.